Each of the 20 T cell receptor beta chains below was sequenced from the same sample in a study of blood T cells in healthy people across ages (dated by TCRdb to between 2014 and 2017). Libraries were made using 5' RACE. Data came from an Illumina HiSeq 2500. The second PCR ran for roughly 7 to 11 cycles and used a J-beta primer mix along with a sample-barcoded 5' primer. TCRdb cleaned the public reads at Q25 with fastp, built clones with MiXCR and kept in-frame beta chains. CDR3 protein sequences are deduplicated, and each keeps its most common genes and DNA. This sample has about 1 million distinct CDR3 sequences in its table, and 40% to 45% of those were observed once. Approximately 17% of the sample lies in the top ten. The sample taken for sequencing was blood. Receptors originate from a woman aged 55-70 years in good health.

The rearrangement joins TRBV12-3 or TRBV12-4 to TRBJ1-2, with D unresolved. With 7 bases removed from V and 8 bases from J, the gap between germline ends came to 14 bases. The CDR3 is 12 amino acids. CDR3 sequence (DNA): TGTGCCAGCACCAAAGCCGTGCGAGGCTACACCTTC. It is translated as CASTKAVRGYTF.

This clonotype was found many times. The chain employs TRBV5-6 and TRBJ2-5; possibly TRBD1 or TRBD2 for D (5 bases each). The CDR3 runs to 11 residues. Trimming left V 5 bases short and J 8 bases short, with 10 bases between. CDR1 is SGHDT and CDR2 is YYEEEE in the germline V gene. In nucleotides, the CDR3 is TGTGCCAGCAGTTTGAGGGGAACCCAGTACTTC. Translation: CASSLRGTQYF.

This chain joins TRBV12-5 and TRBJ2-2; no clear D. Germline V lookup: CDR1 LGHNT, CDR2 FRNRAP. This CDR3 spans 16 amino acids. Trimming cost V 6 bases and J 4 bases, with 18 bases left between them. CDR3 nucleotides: TGTGCTAGTGGCCGATCGGAAGGAGAGGCCACCGGGGAGCTGTTTTTT. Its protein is CASGRSEGEATGELFF.

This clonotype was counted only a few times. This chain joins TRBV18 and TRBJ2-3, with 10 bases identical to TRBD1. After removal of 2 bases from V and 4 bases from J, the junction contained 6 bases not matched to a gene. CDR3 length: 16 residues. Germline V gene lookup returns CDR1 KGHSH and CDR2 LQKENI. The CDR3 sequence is CASSPDRGQSADTQYF. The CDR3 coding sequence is TGTGCCAGCTCACCAGACAGGGGGCAGAGCGCAGATACGCAGTATTTT.

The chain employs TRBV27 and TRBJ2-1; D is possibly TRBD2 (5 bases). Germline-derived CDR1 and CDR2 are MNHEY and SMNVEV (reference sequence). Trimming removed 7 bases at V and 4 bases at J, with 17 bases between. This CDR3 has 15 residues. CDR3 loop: CASTAAGMDYNEQFF. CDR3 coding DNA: TGTGCCAGCACCGCCGCCGGGATGGATTACAATGAGCAGTTCTTC.

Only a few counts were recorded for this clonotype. As DNA, the CDR3 is TGTGCCAGCAGCCCGATCCATGAGACCCAGTACTTC. This gives the protein CASSPIHETQYF. V and J are TRBV7-8 and TRBJ2-5, with unresolved D. Trimming removed 5 bases at V and 5 bases at J, with 9 bases between. The CDR3 has 12 amino acids. From germline, CDR1 is SGHVS and CDR2 FQNEAQ. Looking up the rest from reference TRBV7-8 and TRBJ2-5 gives the full variable domain: GAGVSQSPRYKVAKRGQDVALRCDPISGHVSLFWYQQALGQGPEFLTYFQNEAQLDKSGLPSDRFFAERPEGSVSTLKIQRTQQEDSAVYLCASSPIHETQYFGPGTRLLVL.

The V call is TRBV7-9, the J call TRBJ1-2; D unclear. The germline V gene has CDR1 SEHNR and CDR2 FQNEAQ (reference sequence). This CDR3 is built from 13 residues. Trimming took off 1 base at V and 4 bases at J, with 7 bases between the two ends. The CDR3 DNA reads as TGTGCCAGCAGCTTAGACCCTTCCTATGGCTACACCTTC. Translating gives CASSLDPSYGYTF.

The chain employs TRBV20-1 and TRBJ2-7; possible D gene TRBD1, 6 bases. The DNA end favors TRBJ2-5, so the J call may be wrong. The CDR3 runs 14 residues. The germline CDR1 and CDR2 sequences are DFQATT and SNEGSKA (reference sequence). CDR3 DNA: TGCAGTGCTAGACCTGGGACATCCACGGGGACCCAGTACTTC. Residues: CSARPGTSTGTQYF.

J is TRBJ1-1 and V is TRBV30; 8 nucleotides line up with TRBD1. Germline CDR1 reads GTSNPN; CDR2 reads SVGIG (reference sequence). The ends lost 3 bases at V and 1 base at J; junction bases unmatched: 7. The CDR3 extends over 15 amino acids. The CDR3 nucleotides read TGTGCCTGGAGACGATTAGACAGGGGGAACACTGAAGCTTTCTTT. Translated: CAWRRLDRGNTEAFF.

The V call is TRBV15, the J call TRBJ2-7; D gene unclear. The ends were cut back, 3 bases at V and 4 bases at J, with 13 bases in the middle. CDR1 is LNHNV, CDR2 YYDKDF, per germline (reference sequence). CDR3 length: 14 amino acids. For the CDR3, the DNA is TGTGCCACCAGCAGGTCCCGTGGAGAATACGAGCAGTACTTC. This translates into CATSRSRGEYEQYF.

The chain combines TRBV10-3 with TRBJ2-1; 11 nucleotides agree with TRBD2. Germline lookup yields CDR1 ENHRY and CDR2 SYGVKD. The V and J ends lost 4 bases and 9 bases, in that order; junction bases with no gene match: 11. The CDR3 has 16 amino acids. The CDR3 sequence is CAISGSLAGGPGEQFF. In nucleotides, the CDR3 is TGTGCCATCAGTGGTTCCTTAGCGGGAGGGCCCGGTGAGCAGTTCTTC.

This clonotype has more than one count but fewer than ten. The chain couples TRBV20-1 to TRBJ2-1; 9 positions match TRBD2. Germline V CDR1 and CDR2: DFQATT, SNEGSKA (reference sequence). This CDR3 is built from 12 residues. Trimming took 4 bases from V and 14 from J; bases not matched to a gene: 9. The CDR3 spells CSATYWGGREFF. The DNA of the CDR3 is TGCAGTGCTACCTACTGGGGCGGGAGGGAGTTCTTC.

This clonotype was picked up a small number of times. The CDR3 DNA reads as TGTGCCAGCAGCCCGATTTTAGGGGACAGGGGTAACAATGAGCAGTTCTTC. It is translated as CASSPILGDRGNNEQFF. This sequence joins TRBV14 and TRBJ2-1, with 10 bases that match TRBD1. CDR1 and CDR2 from the germline V gene are SGHDN and FVKESK. The CDR3 is 17 amino acids. Trimming cost V 4 bases and J 5 bases; bases outside gene matches: 11.

CDR3 nucleotide sequence: TGTGCCATCAGTGAACAGGGACAAGACAGCTCCTACGAGCAGTACTTC. Protein sequence: CAISEQGQDSSYEQYF. The rearrangement links TRBV10-3 to TRBJ2-7; perhaps TRBD1 as D (6 bases). Between the trimmed V and J ends, which lost 3 bases and 0 bases, there was a span of 15 bases. The CDR3 sequence is 16 residues long. Germline V CDR1 and CDR2: ENHRY, SYGVKD.

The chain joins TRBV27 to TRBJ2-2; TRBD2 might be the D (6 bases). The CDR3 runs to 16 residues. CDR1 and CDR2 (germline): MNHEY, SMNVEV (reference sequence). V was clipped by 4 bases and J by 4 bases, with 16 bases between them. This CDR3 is CASSSRTTGGTGELFF. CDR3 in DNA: TGTGCCAGCAGTTCCCGGACTACCGGGGGCACCGGGGAGCTGTTTTTT.

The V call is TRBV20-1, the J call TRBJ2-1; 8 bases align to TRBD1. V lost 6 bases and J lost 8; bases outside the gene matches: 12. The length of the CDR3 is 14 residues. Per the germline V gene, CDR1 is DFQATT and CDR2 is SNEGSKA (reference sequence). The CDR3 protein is CSAGRGLVFDEQFF. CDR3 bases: TGCAGTGCAGGCAGGGGGCTGGTTTTTGATGAGCAGTTCTTC.

The CDR3 bases are TGTGCCACCAGTGATGGGTTAAATGAGCAGTTCTTC. Translation gives CATSDGLNEQFF. V and J are TRBV24-1 and TRBJ2-1, with D unresolved. CDR1 is KGHDR, CDR2 SFDVKD, per germline. The CDR3 is made up of 12 amino acids. Trimming cost V 3 bases and J 7 bases, with 6 bases left between them.

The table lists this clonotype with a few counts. For the CDR3, the DNA is TGTGCCAGCAGCTTAGGGGGTGCTTGGGGCTACACCTTC. It codes for CASSLGGAWGYTF. This chain joins TRBV7-3 and TRBJ1-2; maybe TRBD1 (5 bases). The CDR3 sequence is 13 residues long. The germline V gene has CDR1 SGHTA and CDR2 FQGTGA. V lost 2 bases, J lost 8 bases, and 12 bases lay in between.

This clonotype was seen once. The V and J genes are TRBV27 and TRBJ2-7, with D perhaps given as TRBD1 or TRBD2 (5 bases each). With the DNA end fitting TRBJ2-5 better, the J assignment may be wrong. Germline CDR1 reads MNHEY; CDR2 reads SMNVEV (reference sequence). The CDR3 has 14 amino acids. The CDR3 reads CASSPPGPPETQYF. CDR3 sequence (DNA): TGTGCCAGCAGCCCACCGGGGCCCCCAGAGACCCAGTACTTC.

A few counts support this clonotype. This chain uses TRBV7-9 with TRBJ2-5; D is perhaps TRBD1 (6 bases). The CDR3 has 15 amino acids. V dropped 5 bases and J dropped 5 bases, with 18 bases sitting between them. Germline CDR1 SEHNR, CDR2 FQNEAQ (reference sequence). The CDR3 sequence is CASSVRGGPGETQYF. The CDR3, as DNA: TGTGCCAGCAGCGTCCGAGGGGGTCCGGGGGAGACCCAGTACTTC.